Presented here are 8 T cell receptor beta chains from one specimen sequenced in a study of regulatory T cells in long-lasting Graves disease. For TCR beta, libraries came from iRepertoire HTBI primers and Arm-PCR of CDR3 regions. MiXCR, run by TCRdb on the multiplex PCR reads, gives a single entry per CDR3 protein. The sample consists of about 540,000 distinct CDR3 sequences, roughly 14% of them appearing once. Time point denoted: newly diagnosed GD, antithyroid drugs for less than 3 months. Researchers made the TCR library from RNA that was extracted from PBMCs. The data also belong to a second study, concerning T cells in Graves' hyperthyroidism and ophthalmopathy.

This specimen consisted of peripheral blood mononuclear cells (PBMCs), obtained at new diagnosis, from a patient treated with antithyroid drugs. These receptors came from a man aged 30-40 years with Graves disease.

In its sample, this clonotype was seen many times. The V and J genes are TRBV5-1 and TRBJ2-1; D unresolved. V shed 5 bases and J shed 7 bases, with 13 bases lying between them. Germline loops: CDR1 SGHRS, CDR2 YFSETQ. The CDR3 spans 13 residues. CDR3 residues: CASRFTIGNEQFF. Written as DNA, the CDR3 is TGCGCCAGCAGGTTTACGATTGGGAATGAGCAGTTCTTC.

The table lists this clonotype with many counts. V is TRBV29-1 and J is TRBJ2-7, with a tentative D call TRBD2 (6 bases). Germline-derived CDR1 and CDR2 are SQVTM and ANQGSEA. The V end lost 6 bases, the J end lost 0 bases, and 9 bases lay between the germline ends. This CDR3 has 12 amino acids. The CDR3 coding sequence is TGCAGCGTATGGGGGGACTCCTACGAGCAGTACTTC. Its protein product is CSVWGDSYEQYF.

The rearrangement uses TRBV6-2 or TRBV6-3 and TRBJ2-7; 8 bases fit TRBD2. This CDR3 is 14 amino acids long. Germline trimming cut 5 bases from V and 3 bases from J; bases unmatched to any gene: 6. Germline CDR1 and CDR2: MNHEY and SVGEGT. In DNA form, the CDR3 reads TGTGCCAGCAGTATAAGCGGGAGCGTCTACGAGCAGTACTTC. It yields the protein CASSISGSVYEQYF.

The chain is built from TRBV6-1 and TRBJ2-1; 7 nucleotides line up with TRBD2. This CDR3 has 11 residues. Germline V gene data show CDR1 as MNHNS and CDR2 as SASEGT. With 11 bases clipped from V and 5 bases from J, the junction kept 3 bases outside the gene matches. The CDR3 sequence is CAGGVDNEQFF. The DNA of the CDR3 is TGTGCCGGGGGGGTTGACAATGAGCAGTTCTTC.

This chain connects TRBV19 to TRBJ2-3; no reliable D call. The germline V gene has CDR1 LNHDA and CDR2 SQIVND (reference sequence). The CDR3 runs 16 residues. Between the trimmed V and J ends, which lost 6 bases and 0 bases, there was a span of 16 bases. The CDR3 reads CASSSVVDLSTDTQYF. CDR3 bases: TGTGCCAGTAGCTCGGTTGTGGACCTTAGCACAGATACGCAGTATTTT.

Notes on this clonotype: With a much larger clone just one base away, this may be a read error. The rearrangement joins TRBV18 to TRBJ1-1; D is unclear. The V gene lost 6 bases and the J gene lost 9 bases, with 14 bases spanning the gap. The CDR3 consists of 12 residues. Germline V gives CDR1 KGHSH, CDR2 LQKENI. For the CDR3, the DNA is TGTGCCAGCTCGCCAAACCGAGGAAAAGCTTTCTTT. Protein product: CASSPNRGKAFF.

At least ten counts were recorded for this clonotype. The chain links TRBV27 to TRBJ2-1; TRBD1 agrees at 12 bases. V trimming: 2 bases; J trimming: 5 bases; junction bases outside the gene matches: 7. From germline, CDR1 is MNHEY and CDR2 SMNVEV (reference sequence). CDR3 length equals 17 residues. In nucleotides, the CDR3 is TGTGCCAGCAGTTTAGGGTACGGGACAGGGGGCCACAATGAGCAGTTCTTC. Encoded protein: CASSLGYGTGGHNEQFF.

This clonotype was observed a few times. The rearrangement uses TRBV5-1 and TRBJ2-3; 10 positions agree with TRBD1. Looked up from germline, CDR1 is SGHRS and CDR2 is YFSETQ. This CDR3 contains 16 residues. The junction had 10 bases not matched to a gene; V was cut back by 2 bases and J by 7 bases. The CDR3 DNA reads as TGCGCCAGCAGCTTCGATGCCTGGACAGGGGGAAATACGCAGTATTTT. It is translated as CASSFDAWTGGNTQYF.